The entry that follows covers one T cell receptor (beta chain) sequence. What it binds is unknown. This sample was included in a study of cytomegalovirus exposure and HLA in healthy donors. Study overall: Among 150 million to 200 million T cells, an earlier analysis found 117 million unique TCR beta sequences. Study-wide results and caveats: V- and J-gene trimming in TCR beta was tied to a missense DCLRE1C variant by an analysis performed later.

The PCR contained 60 Vbeta and 13 Jbeta primers. Data came from immunoSEQ multiplex PCR; TCRdb stores just in-frame clones and leaves some out. The table shows 100,000 or so clones, with approximately 71% occurring only once. The CDR3 consists of 16 residues. Trimming removed 5 bases from V and 6 bases from J; junction bases left unmatched: 10. Germline loops: CDR1 SGHAT, CDR2 FQNNGV. J is TRBJ2-1 and V is TRBV11-2; 10 nucleotides align to TRBD2. The TCR sequence derives from a male donor in good health and CMV-seropositive. What was sequenced was PBMCs. CDR3: CASSPRAAGGPNEQFF. The DNA for the CDR3 is TGTGCCAGCAGCCCAAGGGCAGCGGGAGGGCCCAATGAGCAGTTCTTC.